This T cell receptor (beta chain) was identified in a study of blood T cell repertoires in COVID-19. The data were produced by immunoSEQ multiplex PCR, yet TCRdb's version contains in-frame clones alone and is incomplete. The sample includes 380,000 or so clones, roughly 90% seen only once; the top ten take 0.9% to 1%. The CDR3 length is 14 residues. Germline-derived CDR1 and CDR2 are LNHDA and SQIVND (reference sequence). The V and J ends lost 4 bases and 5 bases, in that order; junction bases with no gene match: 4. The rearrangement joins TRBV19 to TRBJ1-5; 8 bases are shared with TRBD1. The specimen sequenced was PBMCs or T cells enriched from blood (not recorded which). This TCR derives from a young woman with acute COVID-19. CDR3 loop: CASSTDRVYQPQHF. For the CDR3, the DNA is TGTGCCAGTAGTACGGACAGGGTCTATCAGCCCCAGCATTTT. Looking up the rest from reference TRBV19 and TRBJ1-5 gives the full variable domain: DGGITQSPKYLFRKEGQNVTLSCEQNLNHDAMYWYRQDPGQGLRLIYYSQIVNDFQKGDIAEGYSVSREKKESFPLTVTSAQKNPTAFYLCASSTDRVYQPQHFGDGTRLSIL.